The 21 T cell receptor beta chains below were found in one sample sequenced in a study of control samples from healthy donors and cancer patients. Sequenced by immunoSEQ multiplex PCR; TCRdb stores in-frame clones only, minus some. The table has about 120,000 clones, around nine tenths seen once. The specimen was blood. Receptors originate from a woman aged 70-85 years in good health.

The chain has TRBV6-5 and TRBJ1-4, with D possibly TRBD1 on 5 matching bases. The V gene's germline CDR1 is MNHEY and CDR2 SVGAGI. CDR3 length: 12 amino acids. V gave up 6 bases and J gave up 9 bases, with 11 bases separating them. CDR3 bases: TGTGCCAGCAGCTCAGGGCAAAAAAAACTGTTTTTT. It yields the protein CASSSGQKKLFF.

The table lists this clone with a few counts. The rearrangement uses TRBV5-1 and TRBJ2-6; D gene ambiguous. This CDR3 spans 13 amino acids. Trimming took 7 bases from V and 3 from J, leaving 8 bases between them. Germline V gives CDR1 SGHRS, CDR2 YFSETQ. The CDR3 nucleotides are TGCGCCAGCTCTCGTGATGGGGCCAACGTCCTGACTTTC. Its translation: CASSRDGANVLTF.

This clone was recorded once. The CDR3 nucleotides are TGTGCCAGCAGCTTACGGACAGGCTGGGGGGGCTACACCTTC. As protein: CASSLRTGWGGYTF. This rearrangement joins TRBV7-2 to TRBJ1-2; TRBD1 matches 7 bases. Germline V gene sequence: CDR1 SGHTA, CDR2 FQGNSA. The V gene end was trimmed by 2 bases and the J gene end by 8 bases; junction bases not matched to a gene: 8. The CDR3 spans 14 residues.

This clone was counted once. The V call is TRBV3-1 (or the pseudogene TRBV3-2), the J call TRBJ1-5; D is uncertain. From germline, CDR1 is LGHDT and CDR2 YNNKEL (reference sequence). Between the trimmed V and J ends, which lost 4 bases and 3 bases, there was a span of 13 bases. This CDR3 is 15 amino acids long. The chain's CDR3 is CASSLAHSNNQPQHF. DNA for the CDR3: TGTGCCAGCAGCCTAGCGCATTCGAACAATCAGCCCCAGCATTTT.

The rearrangement links TRBV11-1 to TRBJ1-1; weak D call: TRBD1 (5 bases). Germline V gene data show CDR1 as SGHAT and CDR2 as FQDESV (reference sequence). The CDR3 runs 11 residues. With 8 bases removed from V and 6 bases from J, the gap between germline ends came to 10 bases. The chain's CDR3 is CASGGSAEAFF. Here the CDR3 DNA reads TGTGCCAGCGGGGGAAGCGCTGAAGCTTTCTTT.

In DNA, the CDR3 is TGCAGCGTTAGGGGCCTTTCGGGACAGAGTAATGAAAAACTGTTTTTT. Encoded protein: CSVRGLSGQSNEKLFF. The J gene is TRBJ1-4, the V gene TRBV29-1, with TRBD1 matching 7 bases. V lost 5 bases to trimming and J lost 4 bases; unmatched junction nucleotides: 13. There are 16 residues in the CDR3. The germline V gene has CDR1 SQVTM and CDR2 ANQGSEA.

The gene calls are TRBV2 and TRBJ2-7; tentative D call: TRBD2 (5 bases). The germline CDR1 and CDR2 sequences are SNHLY and FYNNEI. The CDR3 totals 15 residues. V was shortened by 7 bases and J by 2 bases, with 18 bases between the two germline ends. The DNA for the CDR3 is TGTGCCAGCACAGGAGGCCCCGGTTCTGCCTACGAGCAGTACTTC. It is translated as CASTGGPGSAYEQYF.

The chain recombines TRBV12-3 or TRBV12-4 with TRBJ1-5, with D unclear. The CDR3 is 13 amino acids. The V end lost 2 bases, the J end lost 4 bases, and 6 bases lay between the germline ends. CDR3 nucleotides: TGTGCCAGCAGTTTAAAGGAGAATCAGCCCCAGCATTTT. As protein: CASSLKENQPQHF.

The CDR3 region is CATSGGGTRTDTQYF. The CDR3 DNA reads as TGTGCCACCAGTGGGGGGGGGACGCGCACAGATACGCAGTATTTT. The rearrangement links TRBV24-1 to TRBJ2-3; 7 nucleotides align to TRBD2. V gave up 5 bases and J gave up 1 base; unmatched junction bases: 5. Germline CDR1 reads KGHDR; CDR2 reads SFDVKD. The CDR3 is made up of 15 amino acids.

This sequence joins TRBV4-2 and TRBJ2-2; D might be TRBD1 or TRBD2, each matching 6 bases. The CDR3 is 16 amino acids. V gave up 1 base and J gave up 0 bases, with 9 bases separating them. Germline V gene lookup returns CDR1 LGHNA and CDR2 YNFKEQ. The CDR3 sequence is CASSQVGGSNTGELFF. DNA of the CDR3: TGTGCCAGCAGCCAAGTGGGGGGCTCGAACACCGGGGAGCTGTTTTTT.

The table lists this clone with a few counts. Here the CDR3 DNA reads TGTGCCAGCAGCTTAGATTTCAGCCCAGGGGCCTATGGCTACACCTTC. Protein: CASSLDFSPGAYGYTF. V usage is TRBV11-2 and J usage is TRBJ1-2, with D possibly matching TRBD1 (6 bases). The ends were cut back, 0 bases at V and 4 bases at J, with 15 bases in the middle. Germline V gene sequence: CDR1 SGHAT, CDR2 FQNNGV. CDR3 size: 16 residues. Variable domain in full (rest from reference TRBV11-2 and TRBJ1-2): EAGVAQSPRYKIIEKRQSVAFWCNPISGHATLYWYQQILGQGPKLLIQFQNNGVVDDSQLPKDRFSAERLKGVDSTLKIQPAKLEDSAVYLCASSLDFSPGAYGYTFGSGTRLTVV.

V gene TRBV4-2 combines with J gene TRBJ2-7, with a possible D match to TRBD1 (5 bases). CDR3 size: 16 residues. The V and J ends lost 0 bases and 0 bases respectively, with 12 bases between them. Germline V gene sequence: CDR1 LGHNA, CDR2 YNFKEQ. The CDR3 loop is CASSQDLGASSYEQYF. CDR3 in DNA: TGTGCCAGCAGCCAAGATTTAGGGGCCTCCTCCTACGAGCAGTACTTC.

V usage is TRBV7-2 and J usage is TRBJ1-1; D might be TRBD1 (5 bases). Trimming pared 3 bases from V and 0 bases from J, leaving 11 bases between. Germline loops: CDR1 SGHTA, CDR2 FQGNSA. This CDR3 comprises 15 residues. CDR3: CASSLDIGVNTEAFF. CDR3 coding DNA: TGTGCCAGCAGCTTGGACATAGGGGTGAACACTGAAGCTTTCTTT. Drawing the rest from reference TRBV7-2 and TRBJ1-1, the complete variable domain is GAGVSQSPSNKVTEKGKDVELRCDPISGHTALYWYRQSLGQGLEFLIYFQGNSAPDKSGLPSDRFSAERTGGSVSTLTIQRTQQEDSAVYLCASSLDIGVNTEAFFGQGTRLTVV.

The chain links TRBV5-1 to TRBJ2-1, with 9 bases fitting TRBD1. Germline values: CDR1 SGHRS, CDR2 YFSETQ. The CDR3 has 16 residues. With V trimmed by 0 bases and J by 8 bases, 9 bases remained unmatched. CDR3 loop: CASSLDGDRDFDEQFF. The CDR3 bases are TGCGCCAGCAGCTTGGATGGGGACAGGGACTTCGATGAGCAGTTCTTC.

V and J are TRBV4-1 and TRBJ2-7, with 8 bases lining up with TRBD1. Germline CDR1 reads MGHRA; CDR2 reads YSYEKL. The CDR3 is made up of 14 amino acids. The J segment lost 4 bases and the V segment lost 2 bases, leaving 4 bases of the junction unmatched. Written as DNA, the CDR3 is TGCGCCAGCAGCCAAAAGGACAGGGCTTACGAGCAGTACTTC. Protein: CASSQKDRAYEQYF.

This sequence joins TRBV19 and TRBJ2-6; D is unresolved. The CDR3 covers 17 residues. The germline CDR1 and CDR2 sequences are LNHDA and SQIVND (reference sequence). Trimming left V 3 bases short and J 4 bases short, with 16 bases between. Here the CDR3 reads CASSMYNRPTGANVLTF. In DNA form, the CDR3 reads TGTGCCAGTAGTATGTATAACAGACCAACCGGGGCCAACGTCCTGACTTTC.

The V gene is TRBV20-1, the J gene TRBJ1-1; a possible D gene is TRBD1 (5 bases). The V gene lost 3 bases and the J gene lost 7 bases, with 12 bases spanning the gap. CDR1 and CDR2 (germline): DFQATT, SNEGSKA (reference sequence). The CDR3 length is 12 residues. The CDR3 coding sequence is TGCAGTGCTAGTAAAGGACAACTTGAAGCTTTCTTT. Its translation: CSASKGQLEAFF.

The chain combines TRBV4-2 with TRBJ2-7; D may correspond to TRBD1 or TRBD2 (5 bases each). The V end lost 0 bases, the J end lost 1 base, and 16 bases lay between the germline ends. In germline, CDR1 is LGHNA, CDR2 YNFKEQ. The CDR3 has 17 residues. The CDR3 sequence is CASSQEGEWGGSYEQYF. The CDR3 DNA is TGTGCCAGCAGCCAAGAGGGGGAATGGGGTGGGTCCTACGAGCAGTACTTC.

This sequence joins TRBV5-5 and TRBJ2-3, with D uncertain. The CDR3 length is 13 residues. V was pared by 0 bases and J by 6 bases, with 8 bases between. CDR1 and CDR2 (germline): SGHKS, YYEKEE (reference sequence). The DNA of the CDR3 is TGTGCCAGCAGCTTGGGAGCGATCGATACGCAGTATTTT. Translating gives CASSLGAIDTQYF.

The chain employs TRBV5-1 and TRBJ1-2, with D perhaps TRBD1 (5 bases). This CDR3 spans 15 amino acids. CDR1 is SGHRS and CDR2 is YFSETQ in the germline V gene. V lost 3 bases and J lost 6, with 18 bases in between. The CDR3 coding sequence is TGCGCCAGCAGCTCGACCCCCACAGGTCCCGATGGCTACACCTTC. This translates into CASSSTPTGPDGYTF.

The chain combines TRBV19 with TRBJ2-1, with 9 bases matching TRBD1. The V gene's germline CDR1 is LNHDA and CDR2 SQIVND (reference sequence). The CDR3 sequence is 16 residues long. The V gene end was trimmed by 1 base and the J gene end by 3 bases; junction bases not matched to a gene: 4. The DNA of the CDR3 is TGTGCCAGTAGTATAGTGGGGACAGGGTTCTACAATGAGCAGTTCTTC. Its protein product is CASSIVGTGFYNEQFF.